This TCR beta chain was found in a study of blood T cell repertoires in COVID-19. Study-level background: COVID-19 samples from acute and convalescent phases originated in the United States, Italy and Spain. T cells, B-cell-depleted T cells, or PBMCs supplied cDNA or gDNA.

The CDR3 runs 14 residues. With 3 bases removed from V and 5 bases from J, the gap between germline ends came to 12 bases. Germline CDR1 reads MDHEN; CDR2 reads SYDVKM. The authors' processing: Nucleated cell counts were estimated from reference gene primer amplification. The table came from immunoSEQ multiplex PCR; TCRdb's copy has only in-frame clones and leaves some out. The V and J calls and clone size come from that table; D and trimming were worked out from the DNA. The sample has 84,000 or so clones, more than 60% seen once; the top ten hold about half. The chain combines TRBV28 with TRBJ2-3; tentatively, D is TRBD1 (5 bases). The TCR originated in a human donor in a cohort sampled during active COVID-19. The material sequenced was peripheral blood. The CDR3 nucleotides read TGTGCCAGCAGTTTTTTCAGGGCGGTAGATACGCAGTATTTT. Translated, it gives CASSFFRAVDTQYF.